This TCR beta chain was captured by sequencing in a study of blood T cell repertoires in COVID-19. The repertoire was sequenced with immunoSEQ multiplex PCR; TCRdb's copy has only in-frame clones and lacks some. The sample has over 250,000 clones; around 82% are singletons. The receptor was derived from a woman aged 45-60 years who had recovered from COVID-19. The sequencing sample was made of peripheral blood.

CDR3 sequence (DNA): TGTGCCAGCTCACGGGCAGGGGGCAGGTACGAGCAGTACTTC. Amino acid sequence: CASSRAGGRYEQYF. This sequence joins TRBV18 and TRBJ2-7; the match to TRBD1 covers 8 bases. After removal of 4 bases from V and 4 bases from J, the junction contained 6 bases not matched to a gene. Germline V gene lookup returns CDR1 KGHSH and CDR2 LQKENI. The CDR3 loop spans 14 amino acids.